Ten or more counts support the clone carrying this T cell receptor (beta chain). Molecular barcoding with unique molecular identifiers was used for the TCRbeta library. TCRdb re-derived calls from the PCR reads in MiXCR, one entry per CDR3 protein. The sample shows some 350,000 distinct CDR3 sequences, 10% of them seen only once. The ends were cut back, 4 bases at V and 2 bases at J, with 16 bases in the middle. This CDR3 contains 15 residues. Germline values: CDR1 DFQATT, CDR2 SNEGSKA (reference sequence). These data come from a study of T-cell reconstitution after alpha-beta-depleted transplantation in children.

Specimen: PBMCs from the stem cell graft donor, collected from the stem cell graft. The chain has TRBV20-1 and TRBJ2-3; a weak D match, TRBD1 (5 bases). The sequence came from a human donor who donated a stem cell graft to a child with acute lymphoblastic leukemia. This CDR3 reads CSANQGQPHTDTQYF. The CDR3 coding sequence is TGCAGTGCTAATCAAGGACAACCGCACACAGATACGCAGTATTTT.